Below are 27 T cell receptor beta chains sequenced from a single sample in a study of CD8 T cell repertoires and HIV-1 epitope variants. TCRdb keeps only in-frame clones here, not all; method: immunoSEQ multiplex PCR. The profile covers about 5,400 clones, with approximately 61% appearing a single time and around 38% taken by the ten largest. These receptors' targets are unknown. The sample taken for sequencing was cultured CD8+ T cells derived from PBMCs. The receptors shown here come from a male donor with HIV.

This clone was seen a handful of times. The chain uses TRBV5-1 and TRBJ1-1; no reliable D call. Germline V CDR1 and CDR2: SGHRS, YFSETQ. V was shortened by 5 bases and J by 1 base, with 6 bases between the two germline ends. The CDR3 is made up of 12 amino acids. CDR3 region: CASSPPNTEAFF. CDR3 DNA: TGCGCCAGCAGTCCCCCGAACACTGAAGCTTTCTTT.

This clone was seen a handful of times. This chain connects TRBV7-2 to TRBJ2-5, with a weak D call TRBD1 (8 bases). This CDR3 has 14 amino acids. Trimming stripped 5 bases from V and 3 bases from J, with 13 bases between. Germline CDR1 SGHTA, CDR2 FQGNSA. Here the CDR3 DNA reads TGTGCCAGCAGCGTAACAGGGGGGGAAGAGACCCAGTACTTC. Translating it yields CASSVTGGEETQYF. The full variable domain, its missing parts supplied by reference TRBV7-2 and TRBJ2-5, is GAGVSQSPSNKVTEKGKDVELRCDPISGHTALYWYRQSLGQGLEFLIYFQGNSAPDKSGLPSDRFSAERTGGSVSTLTIQRTQQEDSAVYLCASSVTGGEETQYFGPGTRLLVL.

The V call is TRBV9, the J call TRBJ2-3; 11 nucleotides line up with TRBD2. V dropped 4 bases and J dropped 2; count of bases not matched to a gene: 6. The CDR3 has 16 residues. Germline CDR1 and CDR2: SGDLS and YYNGEE. CDR3 loop: CASSPGTSGNTDTQYF. The DNA of the CDR3 is TGTGCCAGCAGCCCTGGGACTAGCGGCAACACAGATACGCAGTATTTT.

The V and J genes are TRBV7-6 and TRBJ2-7; no reliable D call. CDR1 is SGHVS and CDR2 is FNYEAQ in the germline V gene. The germline V and J ends were trimmed by 5 bases and 5 bases, with 13 bases remaining between them. The CDR3 has 13 amino acids. CDR3 sequence (DNA): TGTGCCAGCAGCCTCGGGCCTGACGACGAGCAGTACTTC. Its translation is CASSLGPDDEQYF.

This clone has only one observation. The chain links TRBV15 to TRBJ2-7; D not resolved. Germline-derived CDR1 and CDR2 are LNHNV and YYDKDF (reference sequence). CDR3 size: 16 residues. V lost 3 bases and J lost 0, with 15 bases in between. CDR3: CATSSRPDLFSYEQYF. As DNA, the CDR3 is TGTGCCACCAGCAGTCGTCCAGACCTCTTCTCCTACGAGCAGTACTTC.

The chain employs TRBV28 and TRBJ2-7, with D possibly called TRBD1 or TRBD2 (5 bases each). Germline assignment: CDR1 MDHEN and CDR2 SYDVKM. V lost 7 bases and J 3 bases, leaving 16 bases between the germline ends. CDR3 length: 14 residues. CDR3: CASTWGGQNYEQYF. In nucleotides, the CDR3 is TGTGCCAGCACCTGGGGCGGGCAGAACTACGAGCAGTACTTC.

CDR3 loop: CASSLGGATGELFF. The CDR3 DNA is TGTGCCAGCAGTTTAGGCGGGGCCACCGGGGAGCTGTTTTTT. V and J are TRBV28 and TRBJ2-2; D possibly corresponds to TRBD2 (6 bases). V was trimmed by 2 bases and J by 4 bases, leaving 8 bases between them. The CDR3 totals 14 residues. Per the germline V gene, CDR1 is MDHEN and CDR2 is SYDVKM.

The chain couples TRBV28 to TRBJ1-2, with D maybe TRBD1 (5 bases). Germline V gene sequence: CDR1 MDHEN, CDR2 SYDVKM. V was shortened by 3 bases and J by 4 bases, with 12 bases between the two germline ends. CDR3 length: 14 amino acids. The CDR3 bases are TGTGCCAGCAGTTTCGGGGGAAACTCCTATGGCTACACCTTC. Translated: CASSFGGNSYGYTF.

This clone was counted a few times. CDR3 sequence reads: CAISGVGDTYEQYF. The CDR3 coding sequence is TGTGCCATCAGTGGGGTCGGGGACACCTACGAGCAGTACTTC. The rearrangement joins TRBV10-3 to TRBJ2-7, with D perhaps TRBD1 (6 bases). V dropped 4 bases and J dropped 2 bases, with 12 bases sitting between them. The CDR3 runs to 14 residues. The germline gives CDR1 ENHRY, CDR2 SYGVKD.

V usage is TRBV4-2 and J usage is TRBJ2-7; a possible D gene is TRBD2 (6 bases). Looked up from germline, CDR1 is LGHNA and CDR2 is YNFKEQ. This CDR3 has 15 residues. Trimming removed 5 bases at V and 0 bases at J, with 14 bases between. CDR3 coding DNA: TGTGCCAGCAGCTCAACCGGGAGCAGCTCCTACGAGCAGTACTTC. Translation: CASSSTGSSSYEQYF.

The chain employs TRBV19 and TRBJ1-5, with 7 positions matching TRBD1. V lost 6 bases to trimming and J lost 4 bases; unmatched junction nucleotides: 9. Germline-derived CDR1 and CDR2 are LNHDA and SQIVND (reference sequence). The CDR3 runs to 15 residues. The CDR3 region has the DNA TGTGCCAGTAGCGAAACAGGGGCCGGGAATCAGCCCCAGCATTTT. Translating gives CASSETGAGNQPQHF. Using reference TRBV19 and TRBJ1-5 for the parts outside the CDR3, the full variable domain is DGGITQSPKYLFRKEGQNVTLSCEQNLNHDAMYWYRQDPGQGLRLIYYSQIVNDFQKGDIAEGYSVSREKKESFPLTVTSAQKNPTAFYLCASSETGAGNQPQHFGDGTRLSIL.

The V and J genes are TRBV7-9 and TRBJ2-1; D is perhaps TRBD2 (7 bases). The V and J ends lost 5 bases and 9 bases respectively, with 20 bases between them. The CDR3 runs to 15 residues. From germline, CDR1 is SEHNR and CDR2 FQNEAQ (reference sequence). The CDR3 bases are TGTGCCAGCAGCCCCGATATGGGGGGGCCAGGTGAGCAGTTCTTC. Residues: CASSPDMGGPGEQFF. The full variable domain, completed using reference TRBV7-9 and TRBJ2-1, is DTGVSQNPRHKITKRGQNVTFRCDPISEHNRLYWYRQTLGQGPEFLTYFQNEAQLEKSRLLSDRFSAERPKGSFSTLEIQRTEQGDSAMYLCASSPDMGGPGEQFFGPGTRLTVL.

This chain joins TRBV28 and TRBJ1-1, with a possible D match to TRBD1 (5 bases). Germline values: CDR1 MDHEN, CDR2 SYDVKM. The CDR3 covers 13 residues. Trimming stripped 6 bases from V and 1 base from J, with 9 bases between. CDR3 protein: CASSFTGNTEAFF. CDR3 coding DNA: TGTGCCAGCAGCTTTACAGGGAACACTGAAGCTTTCTTT.

The gene calls are TRBV28 and TRBJ2-7; no clear D. This CDR3 comprises 12 residues. From germline, CDR1 is MDHEN and CDR2 SYDVKM. Trimming removed 4 bases at V and 0 bases at J, with 4 bases between. CDR3 nucleotides: TGTGCCAGCAGTTCAGACTCCTACGAGCAGTACTTC. Protein product: CASSSDSYEQYF.

By sample fraction, this clone is medium-sized. V usage is TRBV5-1 and J usage is TRBJ2-7; TRBD2 matches 7 bases. Germline V gives CDR1 SGHRS, CDR2 YFSETQ. CDR3 length equals 17 residues. V lost 2 bases and J lost 0; bases outside the gene matches: 11. The CDR3 is CASSLYSGTTSSYEQYF. CDR3 in DNA: TGCGCCAGCAGCTTATACAGCGGGACCACAAGCTCCTACGAGCAGTACTTC.

The chain uses TRBV4-3 and TRBJ2-6; D possibly corresponds to TRBD1 (6 bases). The CDR3 extends over 17 amino acids. With 1 base removed from V and 0 bases from J, the gap between germline ends came to 10 bases. Germline assignment: CDR1 LGHNA and CDR2 YSLEER. The DNA for the CDR3 is TGCGCCAGCAGCCAAGGGACAGCCGCCTCTGGGGCCAACGTCCTGACTTTC. This encodes CASSQGTAASGANVLTF.

The chain is built from TRBV28 and TRBJ1-6; D remains ambiguous. The CDR3 length is 14 residues. Trimming took off 7 bases at V and 0 bases at J, with 7 bases between the two ends. Germline CDR1 reads MDHEN; CDR2 reads SYDVKM. This chain's CDR3 is CASKYLSYNSPLHF. Written as DNA, the CDR3 is TGTGCCAGCAAATACCTCTCCTATAATTCACCCCTCCACTTT.

For the CDR3, the DNA is TGTGCCAGCAGCCTCCCCTCGGGACAGGGCTTATACGAGCAGTACTTC. Protein: CASSLPSGQGLYEQYF. The chain joins TRBV7-9 to TRBJ2-7, with 9 bases aligning to TRBD1. The CDR3 runs 16 residues. V dropped 5 bases and J dropped 4; count of bases not matched to a gene: 12. Germline V gene data show CDR1 as SEHNR and CDR2 as FQNEAQ (reference sequence).

The CDR3 DNA follows: TGTGCCAGCAGCCCAGGGGACCAATTAAATAGCAATCAGCCCCAGCATTTT. Amino acid sequence: CASSPGDQLNSNQPQHF. The chain recombines TRBV7-6 with TRBJ1-5; perhaps TRBD1 as D (6 bases). Germline V gene lookup returns CDR1 SGHVS and CDR2 FNYEAQ. V dropped 5 bases and J dropped 0 bases, with 17 bases sitting between them. The CDR3 runs to 17 residues. Full variable domain (outside the CDR3, taken from reference TRBV7-6 and TRBJ1-5): GAGVSQSPRYKVTKRGQDVALRCDPISGHVSLYWYRQALGQGPEFLTYFNYEAQQDKSGLPNDRFSAERPEGSISTLTIQRTEQRDSAMYRCASSPGDQLNSNQPQHFGDGTRLSIL.

The chain joins TRBV7-6 to TRBJ2-3; no clear D. The germline V gene encodes CDR1 SGHVS and CDR2 FNYEAQ. The V and J ends lost 1 base and 0 bases respectively, with 8 bases between them. CDR3 length: 15 amino acids. CDR3 sequence (DNA): TGTGCCAGCAGCTTAGGGCAAAGTAGCACAGATACGCAGTATTTT. This encodes CASSLGQSSTDTQYF. The whole variable domain, filled in from reference TRBV7-6 and TRBJ2-3, reads GAGVSQSPRYKVTKRGQDVALRCDPISGHVSLYWYRQALGQGPEFLTYFNYEAQQDKSGLPNDRFSAERPEGSISTLTIQRTEQRDSAMYRCASSLGQSSTDTQYFGPGTRLTVL.

The J gene is TRBJ2-7, the V gene TRBV29-1; 8 nucleotides line up with TRBD1. The CDR3 has 13 amino acids. After removal of 7 bases from V and 2 bases from J, the junction contained 7 bases not matched to a gene. CDR1 is SQVTM, CDR2 ANQGSEA, per germline. The DNA of the CDR3 is TGCAGCGCCCGGACAGGGCAAACCTACGAGCAGTACTTC. Its protein is CSARTGQTYEQYF.

This rearrangement joins TRBV30 to TRBJ2-2, with 9 bases that match TRBD2. CDR3 length: 13 amino acids. Trimming cost V 0 bases and J 7 bases; bases outside gene matches: 0. The germline CDR1 and CDR2 sequences are GTSNPN and SVGIG (reference sequence). The CDR3 is CAWSVAGGGELFF. CDR3 bases: TGTGCCTGGAGTGTAGCGGGGGGCGGGGAGCTGTTTTTT.

The rearrangement joins TRBV12-5 to TRBJ2-2; D ambiguous. This CDR3 region has 13 residues. The germline V gene has CDR1 LGHNT and CDR2 FRNRAP. V lost 1 base and J 2 bases, leaving 2 bases between the germline ends. CDR3 in DNA: TGTGCTAGTGGTTTGGAAAACACCGGGGAGCTGTTTTTT. Encoded protein: CASGLENTGELFF.

This sequence joins TRBV6-5 and TRBJ2-1; D may correspond to TRBD1 or TRBD2 (5 bases each). V was pared by 5 bases and J by 10 bases, with 12 bases between. CDR3 length equals 12 residues. The germline gives CDR1 MNHEY, CDR2 SVGAGI. CDR3 amino acids: CASSPGGGEQFF. The CDR3 DNA is TGTGCCAGCAGTCCTGGGGGTGGCGAGCAGTTCTTC.

The chain joins TRBV2 to TRBJ2-1; TRBD2 matches 10 bases. Germline V gives CDR1 SNHLY, CDR2 FYNNEI. V lost 7 bases, J lost 4 bases, and 4 bases stayed unmatched. The CDR3 consists of 14 residues. The CDR3 bases are TGTGCCAGCAAGATGACTAGCGGGTACAATGAGCAGTTCTTC. Amino acids: CASKMTSGYNEQFF.

The CDR3 protein is CASSPPQCSYNEQFF. The DNA of the CDR3 is TGTGCCAGCAGTCCGCCCCAATGCTCCTACAATGAGCAGTTCTTC. This chain joins TRBV6-5 and TRBJ2-1, with no clear D. V was clipped by 5 bases and J by 0 bases, with 11 bases between them. This CDR3 spans 15 amino acids. In germline, CDR1 is MNHEY, CDR2 SVGAGI.

The count of this clone is one. The same CDR3 is also encoded by other DNA sequences in this sample. DNA of the CDR3: TGCGCCAGCAGTGATGGGTCCCTAAACACTGAAGCTTTCTTT. Protein product: CASSDGSLNTEAFF. The chain couples TRBV10-1 to TRBJ1-1, with D unresolved. The germline V gene has CDR1 WNHNN and CDR2 SYGVQD (reference sequence). V was cut by 3 bases and J by 2 bases, with 10 bases left in between. CDR3 length equals 14 residues.